Listed below are T cell receptor beta chains from one sample, sequenced in a study of cytotoxic CD8 clonotypes in ibrutinib-treated CLL. The repertoire was sequenced with immunoSEQ multiplex PCR; TCRdb's copy has only in-frame clones and lacks some. Found here are around 26,000 clones, 55% to 85% of them singletons; the top ten hold about 45%. The sample consisted of PBMCs, taken after 12 months of ibrutinib treatment. These receptors were obtained from a human donor with chronic lymphocytic leukemia. Each CDR3 is given without its conserved first and last residue. The order of the fields is CDR3 length, V gene, J gene, D gene, CDR3 protein. D genes are given only for firm matches.

CDR3 length: 12
V gene: TRBV2
J gene: TRBJ1-5
D gene: NA
CDR3 protein: ASRVGAQGQPQH

CDR3 length: 13
V gene: TRBV4-1
J gene: TRBJ1-1
D gene: TRBD1
CDR3 protein: ASSHLDRGETEAF

CDR3 length: 12
V gene: TRBV29-1
J gene: TRBJ2-3
D gene: TRBD2
CDR3 protein: SVAGTSGTDTQY

CDR3 length: 12
V gene: TRBV7-3
J gene: TRBJ2-5
D gene: NA
CDR3 protein: ASSPQGSLETQY

CDR3 length: 14
V gene: TRBV9
J gene: TRBJ2-5
D gene: TRBD2
CDR3 protein: ASSVTLGGALETQY

CDR3 length: 11
V gene: TRBV6-5
J gene: TRBJ1-2
D gene: TRBD1
CDR3 protein: ASSLTGADGYT

CDR3 length: 12
V gene: TRBV19
J gene: TRBJ2-7
D gene: TRBD1
CDR3 protein: ASSLTGGTYEQY

CDR3 length: 12
V gene: TRBV7-2
J gene: TRBJ1-1
D gene: NA
CDR3 protein: ASSSATGNTEAF

CDR3 length: 12
V gene: TRBV7-2
J gene: TRBJ1-2
D gene: NA
CDR3 protein: ASSLVGGDYGYT

CDR3 length: 12
V gene: TRBV2
J gene: TRBJ1-6
D gene: NA
CDR3 protein: ASRYEGGNSPLH

CDR3 length: 15
V gene: TRBV11-2
J gene: TRBJ2-1
D gene: NA
CDR3 protein: ASSLVRAPRGYNEQF

CDR3 length: 12
V gene: TRBV30
J gene: TRBJ2-7
D gene: NA
CDR3 protein: AWSEGGSSYEQY

CDR3 length: 12
V gene: TRBV15
J gene: TRBJ2-3
D gene: NA
CDR3 protein: ATSRDLKQDTQY

CDR3 length: 11
V gene: TRBV5-6
J gene: TRBJ2-5
D gene: NA
CDR3 protein: ASSGGFQETQY

CDR3 length: 16
V gene: TRBV12-5
J gene: TRBJ2-3
D gene: TRBD2
CDR3 protein: ASAPGFGSGGLTDTQY

CDR3 length: 14
V gene: TRBV5-1
J gene: TRBJ2-7
D gene: NA
CDR3 protein: ASSLNGRSMRYEQY

CDR3 length: 10
V gene: TRBV30
J gene: TRBJ1-1
D gene: NA
CDR3 protein: AWLKLNTEAF

CDR3 length: 10
V gene: TRBV6-5
J gene: TRBJ2-7
D gene: NA
CDR3 protein: ASSYTGDEQY

CDR3 length: 13
V gene: TRBV19
J gene: TRBJ2-3
D gene: NA
CDR3 protein: ASSNGQSGTDTQY

CDR3 length: 12
V gene: TRBV10-2
J gene: TRBJ1-2
D gene: NA
CDR3 protein: ASSESTVFGSVR

CDR3 length: 10
V gene: TRBV29-1
J gene: TRBJ2-7
D gene: NA
CDR3 protein: SAGGDGYEQY

CDR3 length: 12
V gene: TRBV11-2
J gene: TRBJ1-1
D gene: NA
CDR3 protein: ASSLAGQMTEAF

CDR3 length: 13
V gene: TRBV10-1
J gene: TRBJ2-4
D gene: NA
CDR3 protein: AKLQGKAFKNIQY

CDR3 length: 11
V gene: TRBV19
J gene: TRBJ2-2
D gene: NA
CDR3 protein: ASSIGGAGELF

CDR3 length: 14
V gene: TRBV6-4
J gene: TRBJ2-3
D gene: NA
CDR3 protein: ASSDSLASATDTQY

CDR3 length: 12
V gene: TRBV4-1
J gene: TRBJ2-2
D gene: TRBD1
CDR3 protein: ASSLGQGPGELF

CDR3 length: 13
V gene: TRBV6-1
J gene: TRBJ2-5
D gene: NA
CDR3 protein: ASSARPGRSGTQY

CDR3 length: 14
V gene: TRBV5-1
J gene: TRBJ2-3
D gene: NA
CDR3 protein: ASSLAVRADTDTQY

CDR3 length: 14
V gene: TRBV5-1
J gene: TRBJ2-6
D gene: NA
CDR3 protein: ASSLRPGDGANVLT

CDR3 length: 10
V gene: TRBV2
J gene: TRBJ1-1
D gene: NA
CDR3 protein: ASSVRGTEAF

CDR3 length: 13
V gene: TRBV13
J gene: TRBJ2-5
D gene: NA
CDR3 protein: ASSLGRVGSETQY

CDR3 length: 15
V gene: TRBV5-1
J gene: TRBJ2-7
D gene: NA
CDR3 protein: ASSLGFEDLSSYEQY

CDR3 length: 13
V gene: TRBV5-6
J gene: TRBJ1-2
D gene: TRBD1
CDR3 protein: ASSPGTGVAYGYT

CDR3 length: 14
V gene: TRBV4-1
J gene: TRBJ2-7
D gene: TRBD1
CDR3 protein: ASSHPSGQGLHEQY

CDR3 length: 12
V gene: TRBV10-2
J gene: TRBJ1-2
D gene: NA
CDR3 protein: ASSENRAVGGYT

CDR3 length: 12
V gene: TRBV5-1
J gene: TRBJ2-5
D gene: NA
CDR3 protein: ASSLGDGSRTQY